This TCR beta chain came from a study of T cell repertoires in cytomegalovirus infection. Study-level background: Both CMV infection and a matching HLA type were indicated by public TCR beta signatures. Broader study findings: Dominating the ex vivo response were HLA-C-restricted CMV-specific TCR beta clonotypes. Totalled public TCR beta family frequency picked out people who carried CMV plus the relevant HLA.

TCRdb redid the calling of the reads with MiXCR, one entry per CDR3 protein. The data contain some 600,000 distinct CDR3 sequences, less than 25% of them singletons. The CDR3 has 13 amino acids. CDR1 DFQATT and CDR2 SNEGSKA come from the germline V gene (reference sequence). In the case of this clonotype: Its antigen is unidentified. Just one base apart from a much larger clone, this may be a read error.

V gene TRBV20-1 combines with J gene TRBJ2-7; maybe TRBD2 (6 bases). This TCR was recovered from a human donor in good health (CMV status not recorded). Some clones in this sample may be carry-over from other donors' samples. The sample was CD8+ T cells from PBMCs. The CDR3 loop reads CSARRGSSCEQYV. CDR3 nucleotide sequence: TGCAGTGCTAGGCGGGGAAGCTCCTGCGAGCAGTACGTC.